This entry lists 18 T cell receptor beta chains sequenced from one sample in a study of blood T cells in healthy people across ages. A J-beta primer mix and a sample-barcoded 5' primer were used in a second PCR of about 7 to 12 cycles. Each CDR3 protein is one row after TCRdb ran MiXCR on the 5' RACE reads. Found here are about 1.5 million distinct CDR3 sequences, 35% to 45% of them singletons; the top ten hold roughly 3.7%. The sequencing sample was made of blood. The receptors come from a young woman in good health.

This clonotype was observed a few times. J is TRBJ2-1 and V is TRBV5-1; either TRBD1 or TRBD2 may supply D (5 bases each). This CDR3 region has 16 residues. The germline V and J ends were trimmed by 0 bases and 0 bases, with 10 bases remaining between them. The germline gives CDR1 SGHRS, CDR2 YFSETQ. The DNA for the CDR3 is TGCGCCAGCAGCTTGGAGGGACGGAGCTCCTACAATGAGCAGTTCTTC. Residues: CASSLEGRSSYNEQFF.

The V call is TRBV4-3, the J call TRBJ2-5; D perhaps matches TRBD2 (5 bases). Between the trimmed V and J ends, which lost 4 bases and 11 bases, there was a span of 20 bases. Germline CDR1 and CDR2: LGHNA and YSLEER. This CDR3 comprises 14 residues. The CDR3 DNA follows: TGCGCCAGCAGCCGACGACTATCGACAAGTGGGCAGTACTTC. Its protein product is CASSRRLSTSGQYF.

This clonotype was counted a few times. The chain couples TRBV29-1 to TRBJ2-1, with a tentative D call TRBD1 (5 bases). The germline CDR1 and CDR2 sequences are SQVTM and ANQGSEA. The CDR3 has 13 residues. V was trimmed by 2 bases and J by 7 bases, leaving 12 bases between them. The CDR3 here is CSVERGTANEQFF. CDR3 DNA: TGCAGCGTTGAAAGGGGAACCGCGAATGAGCAGTTCTTC.

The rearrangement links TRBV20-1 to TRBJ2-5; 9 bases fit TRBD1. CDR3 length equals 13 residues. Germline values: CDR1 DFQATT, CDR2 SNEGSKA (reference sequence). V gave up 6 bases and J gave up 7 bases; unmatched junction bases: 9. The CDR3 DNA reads TGCAGTGCGGACAGGGGCGACATAAGGACCCAGTACTTC. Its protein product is CSADRGDIRTQYF.

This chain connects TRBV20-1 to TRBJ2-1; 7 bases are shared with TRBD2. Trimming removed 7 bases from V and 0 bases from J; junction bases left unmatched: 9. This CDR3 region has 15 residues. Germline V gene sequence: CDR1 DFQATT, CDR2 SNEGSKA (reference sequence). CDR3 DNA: TGCAGTGGCATAGCGGGTTCCAGCTCCTACAATGAGCAGTTCTTC. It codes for CSGIAGSSSYNEQFF.

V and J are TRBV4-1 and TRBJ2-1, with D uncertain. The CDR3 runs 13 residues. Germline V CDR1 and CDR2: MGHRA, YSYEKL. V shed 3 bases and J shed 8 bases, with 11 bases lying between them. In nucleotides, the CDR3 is TGCGCCAGCAGCCATGCAGGCGCCGATGAGCAGTTCTTC. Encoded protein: CASSHAGADEQFF.

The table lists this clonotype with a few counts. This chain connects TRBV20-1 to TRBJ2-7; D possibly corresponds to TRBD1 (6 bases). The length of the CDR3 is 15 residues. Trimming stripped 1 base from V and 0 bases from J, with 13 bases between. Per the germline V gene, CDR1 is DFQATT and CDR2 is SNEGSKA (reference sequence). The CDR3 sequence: CSARVSPGVSYEQYF. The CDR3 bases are TGCAGTGCTAGAGTCTCCCCAGGGGTCTCCTACGAGCAGTACTTC.

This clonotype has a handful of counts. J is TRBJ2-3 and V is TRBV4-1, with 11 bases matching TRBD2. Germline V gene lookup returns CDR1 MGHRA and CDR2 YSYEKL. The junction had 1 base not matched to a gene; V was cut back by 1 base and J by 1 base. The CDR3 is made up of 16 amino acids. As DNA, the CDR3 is TGCGCCAGCAGCCAAGTACTAGCGGGGGGCACAGATACGCAGTATTTT. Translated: CASSQVLAGGTDTQYF.

The CDR3 sequence: CASSQVVKNRRSNQPQHF. In nucleotides, the CDR3 is TGCGCCAGCAGCCAAGTGGTTAAAAATCGAAGGAGCAATCAGCCCCAGCATTTT. The chain employs TRBV4-1 and TRBJ1-5; D not certain. Germline assignment: CDR1 MGHRA and CDR2 YSYEKL. This CDR3 region has 18 residues. Trimming cost V 1 base and J 1 base, with 17 bases left between them.

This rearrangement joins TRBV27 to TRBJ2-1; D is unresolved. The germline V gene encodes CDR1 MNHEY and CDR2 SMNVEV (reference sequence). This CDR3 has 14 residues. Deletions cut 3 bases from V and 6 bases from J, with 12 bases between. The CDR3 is CASSFQSWGNEQFF. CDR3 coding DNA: TGTGCCAGCAGTTTTCAGTCCTGGGGCAATGAGCAGTTCTTC.

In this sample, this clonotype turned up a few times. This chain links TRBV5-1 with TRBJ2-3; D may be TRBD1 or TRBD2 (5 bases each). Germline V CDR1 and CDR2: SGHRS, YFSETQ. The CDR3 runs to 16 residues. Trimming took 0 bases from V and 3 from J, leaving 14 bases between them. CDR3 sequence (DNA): TGCGCCAGCAGCTTGGGGGGAAGGGACGCAACAGATACGCAGTATTTT. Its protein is CASSLGGRDATDTQYF.

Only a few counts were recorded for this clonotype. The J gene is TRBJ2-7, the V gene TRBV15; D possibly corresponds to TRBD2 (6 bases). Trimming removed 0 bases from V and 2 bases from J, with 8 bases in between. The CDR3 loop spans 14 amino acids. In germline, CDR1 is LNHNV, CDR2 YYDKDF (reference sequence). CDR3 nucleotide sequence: TGTGCCACCAGCAGAGATCGACTAGCCTACGAGCAGTACTTC. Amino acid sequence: CATSRDRLAYEQYF.

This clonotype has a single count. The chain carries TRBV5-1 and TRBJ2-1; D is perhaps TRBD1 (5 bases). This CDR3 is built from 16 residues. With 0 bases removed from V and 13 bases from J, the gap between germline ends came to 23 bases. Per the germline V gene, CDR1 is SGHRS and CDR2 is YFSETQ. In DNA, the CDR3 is TGCGCCAGCAGCTTGGGGATGACAGCTTACCAAGAGACCCAGTTCTTC. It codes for CASSLGMTAYQETQFF. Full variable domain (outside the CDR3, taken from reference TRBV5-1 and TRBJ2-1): KAGVTQTPRYLIKTRGQQVTLSCSPISGHRSVSWYQQTPGQGLQFLFEYFSETQRNKGNFPGRFSGRQFSNSRSEMNVSTLELGDSALYLCASSLGMTAYQETQFFGPGTRLTVL.

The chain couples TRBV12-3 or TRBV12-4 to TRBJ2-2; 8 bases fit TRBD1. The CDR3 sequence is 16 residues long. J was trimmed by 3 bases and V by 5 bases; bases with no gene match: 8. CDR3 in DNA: TGTGCCAGCAGTCGATCCCAGGGGGCGGACACCGGGGAGCTGTTTTTT. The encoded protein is CASSRSQGADTGELFF.

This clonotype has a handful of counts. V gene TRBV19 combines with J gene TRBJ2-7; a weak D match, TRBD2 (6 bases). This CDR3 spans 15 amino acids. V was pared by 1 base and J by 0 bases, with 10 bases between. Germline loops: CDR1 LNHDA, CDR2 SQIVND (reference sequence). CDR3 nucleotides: TGTGCCAGTAGTATAGCCGGGGGAGACTCCTACGAGCAGTACTTC. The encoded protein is CASSIAGGDSYEQYF.

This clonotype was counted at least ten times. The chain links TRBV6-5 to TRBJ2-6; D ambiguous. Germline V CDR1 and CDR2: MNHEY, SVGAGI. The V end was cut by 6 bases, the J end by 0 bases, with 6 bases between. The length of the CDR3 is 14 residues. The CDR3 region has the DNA TGTGCCAGCAGATCTGGCTCTGGGGCCAACGTCCTGACTTTC. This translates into CASRSGSGANVLTF.

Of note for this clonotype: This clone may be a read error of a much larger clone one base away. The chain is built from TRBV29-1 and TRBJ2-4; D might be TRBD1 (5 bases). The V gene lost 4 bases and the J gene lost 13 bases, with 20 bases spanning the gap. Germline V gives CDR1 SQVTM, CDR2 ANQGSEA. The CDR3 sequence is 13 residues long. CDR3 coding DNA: TGCAGCGTTGTAGAAGGCAGGGTCTACGGGCAGTACTTC. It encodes CSVVEGRVYGQYF.

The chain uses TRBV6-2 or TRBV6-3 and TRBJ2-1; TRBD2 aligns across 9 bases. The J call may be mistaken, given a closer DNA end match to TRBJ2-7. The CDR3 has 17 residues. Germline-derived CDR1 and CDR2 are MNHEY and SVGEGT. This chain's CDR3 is CASSNSGRLATYNEQYF. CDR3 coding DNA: TGTGCCAGCAGTAACAGCGGGAGGCTCGCAACCTACAATGAGCAGTACTTC.